The T cell receptor beta chain under discussion was sequenced for a study of cytomegalovirus exposure and HLA in healthy donors. Study results and caveats: One later analysis, an examination of the 100 to 150 validation repertoires, found that first-cohort TCR clusters tended to co-occur in them.

Profiling relied on immunoSEQ multiplex PCR, and the TCRdb table lists in-frame clones only, not all of them. The data contain 250,000 to 350,000 clones, 88% of them singletons. On this clone: What it recognizes is unknown.

The donors were part of the validation cohort of 100 to 150 subjects. That cohort was separate from the first cohort, which comprised 500 to 850 subjects. Trimming stripped 2 bases from V and 0 bases from J, with 11 bases between. This CDR3 has 15 amino acids. Germline values: CDR1 SGHDT, CDR2 YYEEEE. The origin of this receptor is a man under 40 in good health and CMV-seronegative. The chain is built from TRBV5-6 and TRBJ1-1; maybe TRBD1 (5 bases). The sample was PBMCs. CDR3 region: CASSFLNRLNTEAFF. The DNA of the CDR3 is TGTGCCAGCAGCTTTTTAAACAGGCTGAACACTGAAGCTTTCTTT.